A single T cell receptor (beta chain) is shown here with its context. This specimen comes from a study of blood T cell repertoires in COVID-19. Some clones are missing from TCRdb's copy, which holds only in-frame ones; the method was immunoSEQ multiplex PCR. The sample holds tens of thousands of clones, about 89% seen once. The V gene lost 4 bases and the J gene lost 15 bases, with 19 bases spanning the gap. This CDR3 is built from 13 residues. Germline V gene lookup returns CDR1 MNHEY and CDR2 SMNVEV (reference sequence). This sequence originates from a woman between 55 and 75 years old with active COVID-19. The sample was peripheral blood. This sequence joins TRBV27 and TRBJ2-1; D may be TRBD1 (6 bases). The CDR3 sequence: CASSSSHRASLFF. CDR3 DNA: TGTGCCAGCAGTTCCTCCCACAGGGCGTCCCTGTTCTTC.